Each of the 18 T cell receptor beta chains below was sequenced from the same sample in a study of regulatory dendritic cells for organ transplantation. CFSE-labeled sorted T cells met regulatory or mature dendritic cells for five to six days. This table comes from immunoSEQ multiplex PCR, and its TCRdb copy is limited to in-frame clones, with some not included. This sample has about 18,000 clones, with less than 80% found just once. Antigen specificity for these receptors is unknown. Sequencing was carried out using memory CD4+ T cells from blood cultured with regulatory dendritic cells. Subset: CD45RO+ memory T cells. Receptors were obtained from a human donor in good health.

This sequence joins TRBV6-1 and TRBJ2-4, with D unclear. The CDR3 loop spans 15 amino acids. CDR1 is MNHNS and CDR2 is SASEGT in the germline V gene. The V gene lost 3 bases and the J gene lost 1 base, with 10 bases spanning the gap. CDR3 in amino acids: CASSDDGNAKNIQYF. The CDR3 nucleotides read TGTGCCAGCAGTGATGATGGGAACGCCAAAAACATTCAGTACTTC.

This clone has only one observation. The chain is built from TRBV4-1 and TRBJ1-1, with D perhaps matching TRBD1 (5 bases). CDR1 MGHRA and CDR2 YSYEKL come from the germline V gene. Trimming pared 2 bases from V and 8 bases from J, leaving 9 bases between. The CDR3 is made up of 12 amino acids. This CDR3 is CASSQQRGEAFF. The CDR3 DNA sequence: TGCGCCAGCAGCCAACAAAGGGGCGAAGCTTTCTTT.

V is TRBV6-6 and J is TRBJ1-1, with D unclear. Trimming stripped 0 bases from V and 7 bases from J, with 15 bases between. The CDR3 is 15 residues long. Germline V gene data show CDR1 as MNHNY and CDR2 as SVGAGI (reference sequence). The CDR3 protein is CASSYSAIGGDEAFF. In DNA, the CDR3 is TGTGCCAGCAGTTACTCAGCTATCGGAGGAGATGAAGCTTTCTTT.

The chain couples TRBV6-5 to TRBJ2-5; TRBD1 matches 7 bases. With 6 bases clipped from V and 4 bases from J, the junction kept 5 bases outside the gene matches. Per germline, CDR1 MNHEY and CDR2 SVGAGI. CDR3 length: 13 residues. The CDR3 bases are TGTGCCAGCAGCAAGACAGGGAGAGAGACCCAGTACTTC. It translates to CASSKTGRETQYF.

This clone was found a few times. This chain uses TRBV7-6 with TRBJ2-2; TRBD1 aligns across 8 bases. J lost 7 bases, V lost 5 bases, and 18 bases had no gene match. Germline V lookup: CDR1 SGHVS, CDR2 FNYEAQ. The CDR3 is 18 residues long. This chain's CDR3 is CASSRSIAPGGSGGELFF. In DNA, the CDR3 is TGTGCCAGCAGCCGATCGATTGCTCCAGGGGGCTCGGGCGGGGAGCTGTTTTTT. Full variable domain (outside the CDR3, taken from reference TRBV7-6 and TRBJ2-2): GAGVSQSPRYKVTKRGQDVALRCDPISGHVSLYWYRQALGQGPEFLTYFNYEAQQDKSGLPNDRFSAERPEGSISTLTIQRTEQRDSAMYRCASSRSIAPGGSGGELFFGEGSRLTVL.

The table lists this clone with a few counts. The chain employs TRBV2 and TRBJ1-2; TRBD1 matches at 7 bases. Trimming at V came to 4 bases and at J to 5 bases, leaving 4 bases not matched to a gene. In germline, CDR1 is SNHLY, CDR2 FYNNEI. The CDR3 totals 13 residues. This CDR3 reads CASSVTGQYGYTF. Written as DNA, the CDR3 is TGTGCCAGCAGTGTGACAGGGCAATATGGCTACACCTTC. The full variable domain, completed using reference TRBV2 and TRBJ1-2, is EPEVTQTPSHQVTQMGQEVILRCVPISNHLYFYWYRQILGQKVEFLVSFYNNEISEKSEIFDDQFSVERPDGSNFTLKIRSTKLEDSAMYFCASSVTGQYGYTFGSGTRLTVV.

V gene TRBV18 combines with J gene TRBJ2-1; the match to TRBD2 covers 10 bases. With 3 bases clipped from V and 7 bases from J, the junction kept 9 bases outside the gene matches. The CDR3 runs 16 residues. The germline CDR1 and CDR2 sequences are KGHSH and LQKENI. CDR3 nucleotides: TGTGCCAGCTCACCTTCTGGGCTAGCGGGAGAAAATGAGCAGTTCTTC. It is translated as CASSPSGLAGENEQFF.

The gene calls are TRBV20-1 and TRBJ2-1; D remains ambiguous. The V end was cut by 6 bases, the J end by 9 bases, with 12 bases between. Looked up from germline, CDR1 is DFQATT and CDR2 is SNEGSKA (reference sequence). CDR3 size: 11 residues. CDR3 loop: CSAADNFEQFF. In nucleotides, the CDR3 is TGCAGTGCCGCCGACAATTTTGAGCAGTTCTTC.

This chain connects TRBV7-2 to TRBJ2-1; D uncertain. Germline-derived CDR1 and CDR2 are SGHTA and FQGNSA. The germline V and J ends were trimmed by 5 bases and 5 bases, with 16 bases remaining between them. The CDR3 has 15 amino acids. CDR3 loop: CASSPSLSRNNEQFF. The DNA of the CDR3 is TGTGCCAGCAGCCCTAGTCTGTCCAGGAACAATGAGCAGTTCTTC.

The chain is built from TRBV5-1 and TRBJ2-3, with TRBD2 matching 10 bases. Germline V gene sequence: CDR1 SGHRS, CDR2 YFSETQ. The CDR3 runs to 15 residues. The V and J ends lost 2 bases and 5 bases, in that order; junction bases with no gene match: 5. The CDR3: CASSLSGLAQDTQYF. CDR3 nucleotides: TGCGCCAGCAGCTTATCGGGACTAGCGCAAGATACGCAGTATTTT.

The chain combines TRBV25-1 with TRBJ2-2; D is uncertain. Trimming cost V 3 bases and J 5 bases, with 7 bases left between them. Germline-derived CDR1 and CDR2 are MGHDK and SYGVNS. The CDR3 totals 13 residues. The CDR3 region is CASSDFGTGELFF. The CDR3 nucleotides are TGTGCCAGCAGTGACTTCGGGACCGGGGAGCTGTTTTTT.

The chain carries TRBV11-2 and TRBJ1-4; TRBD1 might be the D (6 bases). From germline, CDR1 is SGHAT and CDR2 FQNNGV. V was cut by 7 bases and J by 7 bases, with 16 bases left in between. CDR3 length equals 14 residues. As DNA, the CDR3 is TGTGCCAGCACAAACGCGGGGGGCCCTGAAAAACTGTTTTTT. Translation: CASTNAGGPEKLFF.

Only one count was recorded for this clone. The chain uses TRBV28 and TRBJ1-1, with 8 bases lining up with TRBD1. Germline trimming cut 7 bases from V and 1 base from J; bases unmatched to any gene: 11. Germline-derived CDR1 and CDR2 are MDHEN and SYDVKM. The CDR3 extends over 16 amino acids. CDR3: CASIRPQGQGNTEAFF. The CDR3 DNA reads TGTGCCAGCATCCGACCCCAAGGACAGGGGAACACTGAAGCTTTCTTT.

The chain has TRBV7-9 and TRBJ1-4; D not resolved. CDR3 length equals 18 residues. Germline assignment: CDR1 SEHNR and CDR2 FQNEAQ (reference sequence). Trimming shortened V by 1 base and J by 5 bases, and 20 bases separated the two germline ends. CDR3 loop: CASSLGYRGAQSNEKLFF. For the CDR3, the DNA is TGTGCCAGCAGCTTAGGCTACCGAGGTGCCCAAAGCAATGAAAAACTGTTTTTT.

CDR3 loop: CASSPSQNGYTF. The CDR3 DNA is TGTGCCAGCTCACCTTCCCAGAACGGCTACACCTTC. The genes are TRBV18 and TRBJ1-2; D unclear. The ends were cut back, 3 bases at V and 8 bases at J, with 10 bases in the middle. Germline CDR1 reads KGHSH; CDR2 reads LQKENI. The CDR3 loop spans 12 amino acids.

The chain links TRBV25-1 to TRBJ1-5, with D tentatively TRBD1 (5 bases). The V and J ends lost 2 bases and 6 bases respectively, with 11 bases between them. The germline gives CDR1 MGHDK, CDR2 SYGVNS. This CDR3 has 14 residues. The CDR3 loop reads CASSEQGRGQPQHF. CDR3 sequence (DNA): TGTGCCAGCAGTGAACAGGGAAGGGGTCAGCCCCAGCATTTT.

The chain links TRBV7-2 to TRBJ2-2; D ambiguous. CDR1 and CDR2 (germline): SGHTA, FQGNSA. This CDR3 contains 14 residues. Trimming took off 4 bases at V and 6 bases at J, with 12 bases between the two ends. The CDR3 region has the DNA TGTGCCAGCAGCTCCGCGCGTAAGGCCGGGGAGCTGTTTTTT. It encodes CASSSARKAGELFF. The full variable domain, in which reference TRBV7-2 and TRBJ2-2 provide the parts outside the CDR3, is GAGVSQSPSNKVTEKGKDVELRCDPISGHTALYWYRQSLGQGLEFLIYFQGNSAPDKSGLPSDRFSAERTGGSVSTLTIQRTQQEDSAVYLCASSSARKAGELFFGEGSRLTVL.

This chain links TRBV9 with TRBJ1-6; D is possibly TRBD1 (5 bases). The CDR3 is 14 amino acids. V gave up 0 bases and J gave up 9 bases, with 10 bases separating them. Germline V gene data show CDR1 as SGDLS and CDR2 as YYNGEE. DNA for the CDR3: TGTGCCAGCAGCGTAGCCCAGGGTCCTTCACCCCTCCACTTT. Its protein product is CASSVAQGPSPLHF.